This T cell receptor beta chain was found in a study of blood T cell repertoires in COVID-19. About the research overall: Spain, Italy and the United States supplied samples that represented acute and convalescent COVID-19. T cells, B-cell-depleted T cells, or PBMCs supplied cDNA or gDNA.

The CDR3 has 12 residues. V dropped 6 bases and J dropped 5 bases, with 10 bases sitting between them. CDR1 MDHEN and CDR2 SYDVKM come from the germline V gene. Generated by immunoSEQ multiplex PCR, the TCRdb table keeps only in-frame clones and is missing some. The sample includes over 150,000 clones, roughly 93% seen only once; the top ten take roughly 5.3%. The V gene is TRBV28, the J gene TRBJ2-5, with D possibly matching TRBD1 (6 bases). The sequenced material came from peripheral blood. The origin of this receptor is a young man with COVID-19, enrolled during active disease. CDR3: CASRQGWETQYF. CDR3 in DNA: TGTGCCAGCAGACAGGGTTGGGAGACCCAGTACTTC.